Presented here are 32 T cell receptor beta chains from one specimen sequenced in a study of blood T cell repertoires in COVID-19. TCRdb's table, derived via immunoSEQ multiplex PCR, lists solely in-frame clones and lacks some. The data show a few hundred thousand clones, about 86% seen once. Source material: PBMCs or T cells enriched from blood (not recorded which). The receptors shown here come from a woman aged 45-60 years in a cohort exposed to, infected with or recovered from COVID-19 (not recorded which).

The V gene is TRBV2, the J gene TRBJ1-2; 9 nucleotides match TRBD1. This CDR3 is built from 13 residues. Germline V gene data show CDR1 as SNHLY and CDR2 as FYNNEI. V lost 6 bases and J lost 4; bases outside the gene matches: 3. Here the CDR3 DNA reads TGTGCCAGCAGGGACAGGGGACCCTATGGCTACACCTTC. Translating gives CASRDRGPYGYTF. Based on the CDR3 plus reference TRBV2 and TRBJ1-2, the full variable domain is EPEVTQTPSHQVTQMGQEVILRCVPISNHLYFYWYRQILGQKVEFLVSFYNNEISEKSEIFDDQFSVERPDGSNFTLKIRSTKLEDSAMYFCASRDRGPYGYTFGSGTRLTVV.

The chain is built from TRBV7-2 and TRBJ1-2, with D possibly matching TRBD1 (5 bases). Trimming took 1 base from V and 4 from J, leaving 13 bases between them. Germline loops: CDR1 SGHTA, CDR2 FQGNSA. This CDR3 contains 15 residues. CDR3 sequence: CASSLGQGQTYGYTF. CDR3 nucleotides: TGTGCCAGCAGCTTAGGTCAGGGTCAAACCTATGGCTACACCTTC.

V gene TRBV6-5 combines with J gene TRBJ1-5, with TRBD1 matching over 7 bases. CDR1 is MNHEY, CDR2 SVGAGI, per germline. The CDR3 length is 14 residues. J was trimmed by 2 bases and V by 6 bases; bases with no gene match: 4. The CDR3 nucleotides are TGTGCCAGCAGAGCCGGGACAGGCAATCAGCCCCAGCATTTT. It translates to CASRAGTGNQPQHF.

The chain uses TRBV9 and TRBJ2-1, with TRBD2 as a possible D gene (6 bases). V lost 3 bases and J lost 1, with 11 bases in between. CDR3 length: 15 amino acids. The germline gives CDR1 SGDLS, CDR2 YYNGEE. CDR3: CASSASGQSYNEQFF. DNA of the CDR3: TGTGCCAGCAGCGCCAGCGGGCAATCCTACAATGAGCAGTTCTTC.

The CDR3 sequence: CASSYSGGRDTQYF. Written as DNA, the CDR3 is TGTGCCAGCAGTTACTCCGGGGGACGGGATACGCAGTATTTT. The chain employs TRBV6-5 and TRBJ2-3; perhaps TRBD2 as D (6 bases). Trimming shortened V by 0 bases and J by 6 bases, and 10 bases separated the two germline ends. The CDR3 runs 14 residues. Germline V gene lookup returns CDR1 MNHEY and CDR2 SVGAGI.

The chain recombines TRBV9 with TRBJ2-7; maybe TRBD1 (6 bases). Germline V gives CDR1 SGDLS, CDR2 YYNGEE. This CDR3 has 14 amino acids. V was pared by 4 bases and J by 6 bases, with 17 bases between. The CDR3 bases are TGTGCCAGCAGCCTGGGACAACGGTTTTCCGAGCAGTACTTC. Residues: CASSLGQRFSEQYF.

The CDR3 region has the DNA TGTGCCAGTAGTCTCAGGGGGCGACCGGATCAGCCCCAGCATTTT. Amino acids: CASSLRGRPDQPQHF. The chain has TRBV19 and TRBJ1-5, with TRBD1 identical over 8 bases. CDR1 and CDR2 (germline): LNHDA, SQIVND (reference sequence). V was clipped by 5 bases and J by 5 bases; unmatched bases: 8. The length of the CDR3 is 15 residues.

This chain uses TRBV7-2 with TRBJ2-3; D is possibly TRBD1 (6 bases). CDR1 SGHTA and CDR2 FQGNSA come from the germline V gene. With 1 base removed from V and 0 bases from J, the gap between germline ends came to 17 bases. The CDR3 sequence is 18 residues long. The CDR3 loop reads CASSLGGGQAQSTDTQYF. For the CDR3, the DNA is TGTGCCAGCAGCTTAGGTGGGGGACAAGCGCAGAGCACAGATACGCAGTATTTT.

J is TRBJ2-7 and V is TRBV11-3; D may be TRBD1 (5 bases). From germline, CDR1 is SGHNT and CDR2 YENEEA. V gave up 2 bases and J gave up 4 bases, with 9 bases separating them. There are 13 residues in the CDR3. The CDR3 protein is CASSLKSGYEQYF. CDR3 bases: TGTGCCAGCAGCTTAAAATCAGGGTACGAGCAGTACTTC. The entire variable domain, with the rest obtained from reference TRBV11-3 and TRBJ2-7, is as follows: EAGVVQSPRYKIIEKKQPVAFWCNPISGHNTLYWYLQNLGQGPELLIRYENEEAVDDSQLPKDRFSAERLKGVDSTLKIQPAELGDSAVYLCASSLKSGYEQYFGPGTRLTVT.

This chain connects TRBV28 to TRBJ2-3; tentatively, D is TRBD2 (5 bases). The CDR3 is 15 amino acids. The V end was cut by 9 bases, the J end by 2 bases, with 18 bases between. CDR1 is MDHEN and CDR2 is SYDVKM in the germline V gene. CDR3 sequence: CASQPSGMNTDTQYF. In nucleotides, the CDR3 is TGTGCCAGTCAACCCTCCGGGATGAACACAGATACGCAGTATTTT. The full variable domain, its missing parts supplied by reference TRBV28 and TRBJ2-3, is DVKVTQSSRYLVKRTGEKVFLECVQDMDHENMFWYRQDPGLGLRLIYFSYDVKMKEKGDIPEGYSVSREKKERFSLILESASTNQTSMYLCASQPSGMNTDTQYFGPGTRLTVL.

This clone was seen only once. In DNA, the CDR3 is TGTGCCAGTAGCCGTCACAGGGGTGGCGAAAAACTGTTTTTT. Protein: CASSRHRGGEKLFF. V is TRBV19 and J is TRBJ1-4; the match to TRBD1 covers 7 bases. The V gene's germline CDR1 is LNHDA and CDR2 SQIVND (reference sequence). The V gene end was trimmed by 6 bases and the J gene end by 8 bases; junction bases not matched to a gene: 9. The CDR3 spans 14 residues.

The V and J genes are TRBV6-6 and TRBJ2-7; the match to TRBD1 covers 9 bases. The CDR3 sequence is 15 residues long. V shed 6 bases, J shed 7 bases, and the junction held 13 bases outside the gene matches. Looked up from germline, CDR1 is MNHNY and CDR2 is SVGAGI (reference sequence). The CDR3 protein is CASRGGGTGPFEQYF. The CDR3 bases are TGTGCCAGCAGGGGAGGGGGGACAGGGCCATTTGAGCAGTACTTC.

The chain couples TRBV7-9 to TRBJ1-6, with a possible D match to TRBD1 (5 bases). The length of the CDR3 is 14 residues. V lost 8 bases, J lost 10 bases, and 18 bases lay in between. The germline CDR1 and CDR2 sequences are SEHNR and FQNEAQ (reference sequence). The CDR3 sequence is CASSHLRGGSPLHF. DNA of the CDR3: TGTGCCAGCTCCCATTTGAGGGGAGGCTCACCCCTCCACTTT.

The chain recombines TRBV19 with TRBJ2-3; 8 bases match TRBD1. Germline assignment: CDR1 LNHDA and CDR2 SQIVND (reference sequence). CDR3 size: 15 residues. Trimming took 9 bases from V and 3 from J; bases not matched to a gene: 11. CDR3 sequence (DNA): TGTGCCAGCACCCCAAGGAACAGGGGGACAGATACGCAGTATTTT. This codes for CASTPRNRGTDTQYF.

The CDR3 here is CASSLTRNSLQETQYF. In DNA, the CDR3 is TGTGCCAGCAGTCTAACCCGCAACAGCTTACAAGAGACCCAGTACTTC. This chain uses TRBV27 with TRBJ2-5; D is ambiguous. Germline CDR1 reads MNHEY; CDR2 reads SMNVEV (reference sequence). The CDR3 consists of 16 residues. The germline V and J ends were trimmed by 5 bases and 2 bases, with 18 bases remaining between them.

This sequence joins TRBV28 and TRBJ1-1; 9 nucleotides match TRBD1. The V gene end was trimmed by 9 bases and the J gene end by 4 bases; junction bases not matched to a gene: 6. Germline CDR1 reads MDHEN; CDR2 reads SYDVKM. The CDR3 extends over 13 amino acids. The DNA of the CDR3 is TGTGCCAGTAACAGGGGGCGCCGCACTGAAGCTTTCTTT. The encoded protein is CASNRGRRTEAFF.

CDR3 in amino acids: CASSHAGTTNEKLFF. The CDR3 nucleotides are TGTGCCAGCAGTCACGCCGGGACAACTAATGAAAAACTGTTTTTT. The chain recombines TRBV6-2 or TRBV6-3 with TRBJ1-4; D unclear. V gave up 5 bases and J gave up 0 bases, with 10 bases separating them. The CDR3 has 15 residues. In germline, CDR1 is MNHEY, CDR2 SVGEGT.

This chain connects TRBV7-2 to TRBJ1-3; the D is unclear. The germline V gene encodes CDR1 SGHTA and CDR2 FQGNSA. The CDR3 loop spans 15 amino acids. V was pared by 4 bases and J by 0 bases, with 10 bases between. The DNA for the CDR3 is TGTGCCAGCAGCTCCCAGGCCATCTCTGGAAACACCATATATTTT. It encodes CASSSQAISGNTIYF. Variable domain in full (rest from reference TRBV7-2 and TRBJ1-3): GAGVSQSPSNKVTEKGKDVELRCDPISGHTALYWYRQSLGQGLEFLIYFQGNSAPDKSGLPSDRFSAERTGGSVSTLTIQRTQQEDSAVYLCASSSQAISGNTIYFGEGSWLTVV.

For the CDR3, the DNA is TGTGCCAGCAGCCGGAGTCTCGCAGGGACCGGGGAGCTGTTTTTT. This sequence encodes CASSRSLAGTGELFF. The chain combines TRBV14 with TRBJ2-2; maybe TRBD1 (5 bases). Germline V gives CDR1 SGHDN, CDR2 FVKESK. This CDR3 spans 15 amino acids. V was trimmed by 4 bases and J by 5 bases, leaving 14 bases between them.

The J gene is TRBJ2-1, the V gene TRBV5-5, with D perhaps matching TRBD1 (6 bases). The CDR3 runs 12 residues. V dropped 4 bases and J dropped 7 bases, with 9 bases sitting between them. The V gene's germline CDR1 is SGHKS and CDR2 YYEKEE (reference sequence). CDR3 DNA sequence: TGTGCCAGCAGCGTTACAGGGAATGAGCAGTTCTTC. Protein product: CASSVTGNEQFF. Using reference TRBV5-5 and TRBJ2-1 for the parts outside the CDR3, the full variable domain is DAGVTQSPTHLIKTRGQQVTLRCSPISGHKSVSWYQQVLGQGPQFIFQYYEKEERGRGNFPDRFSARQFPNYSSELNVNALLLGDSALYLCASSVTGNEQFFGPGTRLTVL.

This CDR3 reads CASSLGTGGGGYTF. The CDR3 nucleotides are TGCGCCAGCAGCCTAGGGACAGGGGGGGGTGGCTACACCTTC. The V gene is TRBV4-1, the J gene TRBJ1-2, with 11 bases aligning to TRBD1. CDR3 size: 14 residues. V was pared by 4 bases and J by 7 bases, with 5 bases of the junction left unmatched. CDR1 is MGHRA and CDR2 is YSYEKL in the germline V gene.

This chain connects TRBV19 to TRBJ1-1, with D unclear. V was trimmed by 1 base and J by 1 base, leaving 7 bases between them. This CDR3 region has 14 residues. The germline V gene encodes CDR1 LNHDA and CDR2 SQIVND (reference sequence). The CDR3 sequence: CASSIGNRNTEAFF. CDR3 DNA sequence: TGTGCCAGTAGTATAGGGAACAGGAACACTGAAGCTTTCTTT.

V usage is TRBV19 and J usage is TRBJ1-5; D remains unclear. Per the germline V gene, CDR1 is LNHDA and CDR2 is SQIVND (reference sequence). Between the trimmed V and J ends, which lost 5 bases and 6 bases, there was a span of 11 bases. The CDR3 sequence is 13 residues long. CDR3 sequence (DNA): TGTGCCAGTAGTCCCGGGGAGCGTCAGCCCCAGCATTTT. This translates into CASSPGERQPQHF.

This chain connects TRBV6-2 or TRBV6-3 to TRBJ2-7, with TRBD1 as a possible D gene (5 bases). CDR3 size: 17 residues. Trimming shortened V by 5 bases and J by 6 bases, and 26 bases separated the two germline ends. Germline V gene data show CDR1 as MNHEY and CDR2 as SVGEGT. CDR3 nucleotide sequence: TGTGCCAGCAGTCAAAGCCGGTACCGGCAGGGAAGGCGCGAGCAGTACTTC. It encodes CASSQSRYRQGRREQYF.

In DNA, the CDR3 is TGTGCCAGTAGTATCACCGCCGGGCGGGCGAGTAATTCACCCCTCCACTTT. Its translation is CASSITAGRASNSPLHF. The gene calls are TRBV19 and TRBJ1-6; unclear D gene. This CDR3 comprises 17 residues. The germline CDR1 and CDR2 sequences are LNHDA and SQIVND (reference sequence). Deletions cut 3 bases from V and 6 bases from J, with 18 bases between. Complete variable domain (other parts from reference TRBV19 and TRBJ1-6): DGGITQSPKYLFRKEGQNVTLSCEQNLNHDAMYWYRQDPGQGLRLIYYSQIVNDFQKGDIAEGYSVSREKKESFPLTVTSAQKNPTAFYLCASSITAGRASNSPLHFGNGTRLTVT.

The CDR3 coding sequence is TGTGCCAGCAGTCAACGGGGAAGGCCCTACGAGCAGTACTTC. This codes for CASSQRGRPYEQYF. The chain uses TRBV7-9 and TRBJ2-7; D perhaps matches TRBD2 (5 bases). This CDR3 region has 14 residues. Looked up from germline, CDR1 is SEHNR and CDR2 is FQNEAQ (reference sequence). Trimming took off 6 bases at V and 2 bases at J, with 14 bases between the two ends.

CDR3 DNA sequence: TGTGCCAGCAGCTTTAGTCTATCGAACACTGAAGCTTTCTTT. Translated: CASSFSLSNTEAFF. The V gene is TRBV7-2, the J gene TRBJ1-1; D call uncertain. The CDR3 runs 14 residues. Germline lookup yields CDR1 SGHTA and CDR2 FQGNSA. V lost 3 bases and J 1 base, leaving 9 bases between the germline ends.

V and J are TRBV3-1 (or the pseudogene TRBV3-2) and TRBJ1-3; D is undetermined. The V and J ends lost 0 bases and 0 bases respectively, with 6 bases between them. Germline V gene data show CDR1 as LGHDT and CDR2 as YNNKEL (reference sequence). CDR3 length: 15 residues. Here the CDR3 DNA reads TGTGCCAGCAGCCAAGATCTTTCCTCTGGAAACACCATATATTTT. This sequence encodes CASSQDLSSGNTIYF.

This clone was detected a few times. The CDR3 coding sequence is TGTGCCAGCAGCTTAGATACTAGCACAGATACGCAGTATTTT. Translating gives CASSLDTSTDTQYF. The chain links TRBV11-3 to TRBJ2-3; unclear D gene. Trimming removed 0 bases at V and 0 bases at J, with 4 bases between. This CDR3 contains 14 residues. Germline V gene data show CDR1 as SGHNT and CDR2 as YENEEA.

The chain combines TRBV28 with TRBJ1-6, with 9 bases aligning to TRBD1. CDR1 and CDR2 (germline): MDHEN, SYDVKM. With 4 bases clipped from V and 10 bases from J, the junction kept 8 bases outside the gene matches. The CDR3 extends over 15 amino acids. The CDR3 reads CASSYWGTGLSPLHF. DNA of the CDR3: TGTGCCAGCAGTTATTGGGGGACAGGGTTATCACCCCTCCACTTT.

The rearrangement links TRBV7-9 to TRBJ2-1; D is possibly TRBD1 (5 bases). In germline, CDR1 is SEHNR, CDR2 FQNEAQ (reference sequence). The V end lost 5 bases, the J end lost 9 bases, and 8 bases lay between the germline ends. The length of the CDR3 is 11 residues. The CDR3: CASSPQGEQFF. Here the CDR3 DNA reads TGTGCCAGCAGCCCCCAGGGTGAGCAGTTCTTC.

The chain recombines TRBV12-3 or TRBV12-4 with TRBJ1-5; D might be TRBD1 (5 bases). This CDR3 has 13 amino acids. V was pared by 5 bases and J by 7 bases, with 12 bases between. CDR3 nucleotides: TGTGCCAGCAGTACAACCAGGGCGCAGCCCCAGCATTTT. Encoded protein: CASSTTRAQPQHF.